The present entry profiles one T cell receptor beta chain with its context. What it recognizes is unknown. The CDR3 loop spans 13 amino acids. Trimming left V 4 bases short and J 5 bases short, with 9 bases between. Per germline, CDR1 SGHRS and CDR2 YFSETQ. Sequenced by immunoSEQ multiplex PCR; TCRdb stores in-frame clones only, minus some. Of roughly 280,000 clones in the sample, around 85% were seen once. The data derive from a study of cytomegalovirus exposure and HLA in healthy donors. Regarding the study as a whole: Cytomegalovirus status was reportedly diagnosed by the classifier with high specificity and sensitivity.

The TCR originated in a young woman in good health and CMV-seronegative. The chain employs TRBV5-1 and TRBJ2-2, with a weak D call TRBD1 (6 bases). Material for sequencing was PBMCs. CDR3 residues: CASSLGTTGELFF. Here the CDR3 DNA reads TGCGCCAGCAGCCTAGGGACAACCGGGGAGCTGTTTTTT.